A single sample gave rise to the 26 T cell receptor beta chains below, sequenced in a study of blood T cells in healthy people across ages. A second PCR, run for roughly 7 to 12 cycles, used a sample-barcoded 5' primer plus a J-beta primer mix. TCRdb called the 5' RACE reads again in MiXCR, with one record for every CDR3 protein. The sample holds 1.5 million to 2 million distinct CDR3 sequences, around half seen once. The sample consisted of blood. These TCRs come from a woman between 35 and 50 years old in good health.

The chain is built from TRBV5-1 and TRBJ1-2; D is perhaps TRBD1 (6 bases). The CDR3 is made up of 17 amino acids. With 2 bases removed from V and 2 bases from J, the gap between germline ends came to 19 bases. Germline lookup yields CDR1 SGHRS and CDR2 YFSETQ. CDR3: CASSFPPGQGANYGYTF. The CDR3 coding sequence is TGCGCCAGCAGCTTCCCTCCGGGACAAGGCGCAAACTATGGCTACACCTTC.

This clonotype was detected only a few times. This chain links TRBV5-6 with TRBJ2-1, with 8 bases matching TRBD2. Germline lookup yields CDR1 SGHDT and CDR2 YYEEEE. The CDR3 runs to 17 residues. The trim removed 1 base at V and 6 bases at J, leaving 12 bases unmatched. CDR3 in amino acids: CASSLRVAGFRGNEQFF. In DNA form, the CDR3 reads TGTGCCAGCAGCTTGCGGGTAGCGGGGTTCAGGGGCAATGAGCAGTTCTTC.

This clonotype was seen a few times. This chain links TRBV4-2 with TRBJ2-5; D may be TRBD1 (5 bases). The V gene's germline CDR1 is LGHNA and CDR2 YNFKEQ. The CDR3 runs 14 residues. V lost 6 bases to trimming and J lost 2 bases, with 13 bases between them. The CDR3 bases are TGTGCCAGCAGTCCTCGGCCAGGGCAAGAGACCCAGTACTTC. Protein sequence: CASSPRPGQETQYF.

This clonotype was counted only a few times. The V and J genes are TRBV7-4 and TRBJ1-5; no firm D call. Deletions cut 2 bases from V and 7 bases from J, with 9 bases between. The CDR3 spans 13 residues. Germline V lookup: CDR1 SGHVT, CDR2 SQSDAQ. The CDR3: CASSLIGYQPQHF. The CDR3 DNA is TGTGCCAGCAGCTTAATAGGGTACCAGCCCCAGCATTTT.

J is TRBJ2-5 and V is TRBV11-2, with unresolved D. This CDR3 is 14 amino acids long. Looked up from germline, CDR1 is SGHAT and CDR2 is FQNNGV. Trimming took 1 base from V and 5 from J, leaving 11 bases between them. CDR3 residues: CASSLAQSRETQYF. The CDR3 region has the DNA TGTGCCAGCAGCTTAGCCCAGAGTCGGGAGACCCAGTACTTC.

This clonotype has just a few counts. The rearrangement links TRBV6-5 to TRBJ1-1; D perhaps matches TRBD1 (5 bases). Germline assignment: CDR1 MNHEY and CDR2 SVGAGI. The CDR3 consists of 14 residues. The ends were cut back, 2 bases at V and 1 base at J, with 8 bases in the middle. The CDR3 DNA reads as TGTGCCAGCAGTTACGGGGGGGAGAACACTGAAGCTTTCTTT. As protein: CASSYGGENTEAFF.

The rearrangement links TRBV7-6 to TRBJ1-1; the D gene is possibly TRBD1 (5 bases). V was clipped by 0 bases and J by 3 bases, with 26 bases between them. The length of the CDR3 is 20 residues. Looked up from germline, CDR1 is SGHVS and CDR2 is FNYEAQ. The CDR3 loop reads CASSLAVTGGAFGRDTEAFF. The CDR3 DNA is TGTGCCAGCAGCTTAGCCGTAACCGGCGGGGCATTCGGACGAGACACTGAAGCTTTCTTT.

This rearrangement joins TRBV4-2 to TRBJ2-1; 10 bases match TRBD2. The V gene's germline CDR1 is LGHNA and CDR2 YNFKEQ. The CDR3 extends over 16 amino acids. The V gene end was trimmed by 4 bases and the J gene end by 4 bases; junction bases not matched to a gene: 7. CDR3 nucleotide sequence: TGTGCCAGCAGCCCGCGGAGCGGGGGGGCTTACAATGAGCAGTTCTTC. Its protein is CASSPRSGGAYNEQFF.

This clonotype appeared a few times. This chain joins TRBV7-9 and TRBJ2-6; 9 bases match TRBD1. J lost 0 bases, V lost 6 bases, and 6 bases had no gene match. CDR3 length: 17 residues. Germline V gene sequence: CDR1 SEHNR, CDR2 FQNEAQ (reference sequence). CDR3 nucleotides: TGTGCCAGCAGTATGACAGGGGGGACCTCTGGGGCCAACGTCCTGACTTTC. It encodes CASSMTGGTSGANVLTF. Variable domain in full (rest from reference TRBV7-9 and TRBJ2-6): DTGVSQNPRHKITKRGQNVTFRCDPISEHNRLYWYRQTLGQGPEFLTYFQNEAQLEKSRLLSDRFSAERPKGSFSTLEIQRTEQGDSAMYLCASSMTGGTSGANVLTFGAGSRLTVL.

This chain connects TRBV27 to TRBJ1-4, with TRBD1 matching over 8 bases. J gave up 8 bases and V 6 bases, and 8 bases lay outside the gene matches. The CDR3 has 14 amino acids. Germline V gene lookup returns CDR1 MNHEY and CDR2 SMNVEV (reference sequence). The CDR3 loop is CASRQGAYAEKLFF. The CDR3 nucleotides read TGTGCCAGCAGGCAGGGGGCCTACGCCGAAAAACTGTTTTTT.

The CDR3 reads CASRSPGTGGEKLFF. DNA of the CDR3: TGTGCCAGCAGATCACCCGGGACAGGGGGTGAAAAACTGTTTTTT. The genes are TRBV28 and TRBJ1-4; 11 bases are shared with TRBD1. Germline assignment: CDR1 MDHEN and CDR2 SYDVKM. With 6 bases clipped from V and 7 bases from J, the junction kept 7 bases outside the gene matches. The CDR3 contains 15 residues.

This clonotype was recorded once. The chain carries TRBV7-9 and TRBJ2-2, with 9 bases aligning to TRBD1. V shed 5 bases, J shed 4 bases, and the junction held 5 bases outside the gene matches. Germline CDR1 and CDR2: SEHNR and FQNEAQ (reference sequence). This CDR3 comprises 15 residues. In DNA form, the CDR3 reads TGTGCCAGCAGCGTTACGGGACAGGGCACCGGGGAGCTGTTTTTT. Residues: CASSVTGQGTGELFF.

In its sample, this clonotype was seen a few times. V is TRBV3-1 and J is TRBJ2-6; D is uncertain. Germline loops: CDR1 LGHDT, CDR2 YNNKEL (reference sequence). This CDR3 has 16 residues. V dropped 5 bases and J dropped 5 bases, with 16 bases sitting between them. CDR3 sequence reads: CASSVISSSRANVLTF. The CDR3 coding sequence is TGTGCCAGCAGCGTCATTTCCTCCAGTAGGGCCAACGTCCTGACTTTC.

V gene TRBV6-2 or TRBV6-3 combines with J gene TRBJ2-7; D not certain. Germline CDR1 MNHEY, CDR2 SVGEGT. V lost 6 bases to trimming and J lost 12 bases, with 15 bases between them. The length of the CDR3 is 11 residues. CDR3 coding DNA: TGTGCCAGCAGCAATTTCTTAACCGCGTACTTC. Translation: CASSNFLTAYF.

The chain is built from TRBV7-2 and TRBJ1-2, with D hard to call. CDR3 length: 14 residues. Germline CDR1 reads SGHTA; CDR2 reads FQGNSA. Trimming took 5 bases from V and 1 from J, leaving 11 bases between them. The CDR3 region has the DNA TGTGCCAGCAGCCCCGCAGTCATTAACTATGGCTACACCTTC. It translates to CASSPAVINYGYTF.

This chain connects TRBV13 to TRBJ1-1; the D is unclear. The CDR3 loop spans 13 amino acids. CDR1 PRHDT and CDR2 FYEKMQ come from the germline V gene (reference sequence). The V and J ends lost 5 bases and 4 bases respectively, with 11 bases between them. The CDR3 sequence: CASSPGRTTEAFF. CDR3 nucleotide sequence: TGTGCCAGCAGCCCCGGACGGACCACTGAAGCTTTCTTT.

There are a few counts of this clonotype. The genes are TRBV7-2 and TRBJ2-7; TRBD1 matches at 7 bases. The DNA end favors TRBJ2-5, so the J call may be wrong. This CDR3 comprises 14 residues. CDR1 and CDR2 from the germline V gene are SGHTA and FQGNSA. CDR3 in amino acids: CASSPSPGGRTQYF. DNA for the CDR3: TGTGCCAGCAGCCCCTCCCCAGGGGGTAGGACCCAGTACTTC.

This clonotype was seen a few times. V and J are TRBV29-1 and TRBJ2-1; 14 bases align to TRBD2. Losses at the gene ends were 3 bases for V and 0 bases for J; bases not matched to a gene: 10. This CDR3 has 19 residues. Germline lookup yields CDR1 SQVTM and CDR2 ANQGSEA. The CDR3 DNA follows: TGCAGCGTTGAGGGAGGGACTAGCGGGGGTAAAAGCTCCTACAATGAGCAGTTCTTC. It translates to CSVEGGTSGGKSSYNEQFF.

This clonotype occurred a few times. The V gene is TRBV7-2, the J gene TRBJ2-7; weak D call: TRBD1 (5 bases). This CDR3 has 15 residues. Germline V CDR1 and CDR2: SGHTA, FQGNSA. The V and J ends lost 2 bases and 4 bases respectively, with 15 bases between them. This CDR3 is CASSLQWGPFYEQYF. The CDR3 nucleotides are TGTGCCAGCAGCTTACAATGGGGCCCCTTTTACGAGCAGTACTTC.

This clonotype was found a few times. The chain couples TRBV6-2 or TRBV6-3 to TRBJ2-1, with 7 bases matching TRBD2. The trim removed 4 bases at V and 5 bases at J, leaving 5 bases unmatched. Germline CDR1 is MNHEY and CDR2 is SVGEGT. This CDR3 has 14 amino acids. CDR3 loop: CASSWASGHNEQFF. Written as DNA, the CDR3 is TGTGCCAGCAGTTGGGCTAGCGGCCACAATGAGCAGTTCTTC.

The chain uses TRBV7-2 and TRBJ2-4; D is perhaps TRBD1 or TRBD2 (6 bases each). The germline CDR1 and CDR2 sequences are SGHTA and FQGNSA. The V end lost 5 bases, the J end lost 0 bases, and 17 bases lay between the germline ends. This CDR3 has 17 amino acids. The chain's CDR3 is CASSPQGGILAKNIQYF. The CDR3 region has the DNA TGTGCCAGCAGCCCCCAAGGGGGGATCCTAGCCAAAAACATTCAGTACTTC.

This clonotype was detected ten times or more. The V gene is TRBV7-2, the J gene TRBJ2-5; D is unclear. Deletions cut 5 bases from V and 5 bases from J, with 12 bases between. CDR1 is SGHTA, CDR2 FQGNSA, per germline. The CDR3 spans 13 residues. CDR3 region: CASSRGSVETQYF. The CDR3 DNA reads TGTGCCAGCAGCCGTGGGTCCGTGGAGACCCAGTACTTC.

The chain carries TRBV25-1 and TRBJ2-7, with D possibly TRBD1 on 7 matching bases. The CDR3 is 16 amino acids. The germline V and J ends were trimmed by 0 bases and 4 bases, with 16 bases remaining between them. The germline CDR1 and CDR2 sequences are MGHDK and SYGVNS. CDR3 sequence (DNA): TGTGCCAGCAGTGAATATGGGGGGACAGAATCTTACGAGCAGTACTTC. Its protein product is CASSEYGGTESYEQYF.

V and J are TRBV12-3 or TRBV12-4 and TRBJ2-3, with 12 bases identical to TRBD2. V was clipped by 5 bases and J by 6 bases; unmatched bases: 6. This CDR3 contains 15 residues. The DNA for the CDR3 is TGTGCCAGCAGTCCGACTAGCGGGGGATTGGATACGCAGTATTTT. Translation gives CASSPTSGGLDTQYF.

The rearrangement uses TRBV5-6 and TRBJ2-7; no definite D call. Trimming took 1 base from V and 0 from J, leaving 11 bases between them. Germline CDR1 is SGHDT and CDR2 is YYEEEE. This CDR3 is 15 amino acids long. In DNA form, the CDR3 reads TGTGCCAGCAGCTTGCTTCCGTTTTCCTCCTACGAGCAGTACTTC. Translation gives CASSLLPFSSYEQYF.

This clonotype has a handful of counts. J is TRBJ2-3 and V is TRBV7-2; 13 nucleotides match TRBD2. V was clipped by 4 bases and J by 7 bases; unmatched bases: 8. The germline CDR1 and CDR2 sequences are SGHTA and FQGNSA. The CDR3 loop spans 16 amino acids. The CDR3 loop reads CASSSTTSGGTHTQYF. The CDR3, as DNA: TGTGCCAGCAGCTCCACGACTAGCGGGGGGACACATACGCAGTATTTT.